This TCR beta chain was retrieved from a study of vaccination effects on CD4 cells after COVID-19. The wider study: Samples came from a couple of convalescent patients 16 days and one week before vaccination. Study results and caveats: Late post-vaccination, clones induced by infection and those induced by vaccine underwent marked clonal contraction.

A note on this clone: Antigen unknown.

Sequenced by immunoSEQ multiplex PCR; TCRdb stores in-frame clones only, minus some. Of tens of thousands of clones listed, under 75% were seen once; the top ten hold around 20%. Trimming removed 6 bases at V and 8 bases at J, with 14 bases between. The V gene's germline CDR1 is MNHEY and CDR2 SVGAGI. The CDR3 runs to 13 residues. Peptide-pool stimulation followed by sequencing identified expanded antigen-specific CD4+ clonotypes in the ViraFEST assay. Following a roughly 11-day culture, CD4+ T cells were purified. The person was diagnosed with PCR-confirmed SARS-CoV-2 infection between March and December 2020. After approximately 2 million PBMC were placed in each well, they were cultured with approximately 10 IU/ml IL-2 and around 10 ug/ml peptides. Days 3 and 7 saw half the medium replaced with IL-2 medium.

The TCR originated in a human donor who had a prior SARS-CoV-2 infection. The V and J genes are TRBV6-5 and TRBJ1-5; a possible D gene is TRBD1 (6 bases). Material: CD4+ T cells from PBMCs cultured with SARS-CoV-2 spike peptides, obtained before COVID-19 vaccination. The CDR3 bases are TGTGCCAGCAGGAGGACAGCGGAGGAGCCCCAGCATTTT. Its protein is CASRRTAEEPQHF.